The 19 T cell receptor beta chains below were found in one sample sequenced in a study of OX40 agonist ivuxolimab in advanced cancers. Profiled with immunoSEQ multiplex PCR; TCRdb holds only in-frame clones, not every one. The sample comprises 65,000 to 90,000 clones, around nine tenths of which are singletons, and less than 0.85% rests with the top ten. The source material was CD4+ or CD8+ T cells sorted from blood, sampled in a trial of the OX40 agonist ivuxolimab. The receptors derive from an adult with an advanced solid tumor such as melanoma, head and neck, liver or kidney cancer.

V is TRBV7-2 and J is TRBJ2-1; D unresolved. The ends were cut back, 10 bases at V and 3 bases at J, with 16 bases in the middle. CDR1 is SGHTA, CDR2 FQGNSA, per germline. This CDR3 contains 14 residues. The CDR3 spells CATANDWNYNEQFF. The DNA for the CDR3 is TGTGCCACCGCTAATGACTGGAACTACAATGAGCAGTTCTTC.

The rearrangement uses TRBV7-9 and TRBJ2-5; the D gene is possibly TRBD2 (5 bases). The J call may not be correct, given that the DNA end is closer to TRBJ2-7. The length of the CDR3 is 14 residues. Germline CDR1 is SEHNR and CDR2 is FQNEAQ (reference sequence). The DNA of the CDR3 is TGTGCCAGCAGCTTTGGCGGGTTGCTCTACGAGCAGTACTTC. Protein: CASSFGGLLYEQYF.

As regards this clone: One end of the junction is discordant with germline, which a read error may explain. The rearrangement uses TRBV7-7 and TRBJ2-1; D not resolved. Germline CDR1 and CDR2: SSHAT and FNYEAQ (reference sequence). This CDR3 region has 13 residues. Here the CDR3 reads CASSLRSGYEQFF. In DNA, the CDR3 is TGTGCTAGCAGCCTCCGGTCCGGGTATGAGCAGTTCTTC.

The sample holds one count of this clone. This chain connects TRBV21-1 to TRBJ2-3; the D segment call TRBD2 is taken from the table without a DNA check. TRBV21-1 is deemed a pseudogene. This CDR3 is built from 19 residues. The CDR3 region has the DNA TGTGCCAGCACCTCAAAACTTAGACTAGCGGACCCGAGCACAGATACGCAGTATTTT. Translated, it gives CASTSKLRLADPSTDTQYF.

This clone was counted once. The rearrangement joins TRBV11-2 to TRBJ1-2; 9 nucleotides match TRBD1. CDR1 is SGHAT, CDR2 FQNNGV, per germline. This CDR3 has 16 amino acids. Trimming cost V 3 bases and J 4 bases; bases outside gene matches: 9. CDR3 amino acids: CASSFAGTGIPYGYTF. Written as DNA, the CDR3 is TGTGCCAGCAGCTTTGCTGGGACAGGGATCCCCTATGGCTACACCTTC.

The CDR3 DNA reads TGTGCCAGCGTTTTCCCCAACCCGGACGGAAGATATGGCTACACCTTC. It yields the protein CASVFPNPDGRYGYTF. The rearrangement links TRBV27 to TRBJ1-2; D gene unclear. The CDR3 loop spans 16 amino acids. With 8 bases removed from V and 5 bases from J, the gap between germline ends came to 24 bases. Looked up from germline, CDR1 is MNHEY and CDR2 is SMNVEV (reference sequence).

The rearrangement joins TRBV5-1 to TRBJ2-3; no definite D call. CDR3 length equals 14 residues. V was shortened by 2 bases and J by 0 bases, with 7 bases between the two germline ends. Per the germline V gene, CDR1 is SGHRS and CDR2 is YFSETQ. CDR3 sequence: CASSFRSSTDTQYF. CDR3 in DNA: TGCGCCAGCAGCTTCAGGAGCAGCACAGATACGCAGTATTTT.

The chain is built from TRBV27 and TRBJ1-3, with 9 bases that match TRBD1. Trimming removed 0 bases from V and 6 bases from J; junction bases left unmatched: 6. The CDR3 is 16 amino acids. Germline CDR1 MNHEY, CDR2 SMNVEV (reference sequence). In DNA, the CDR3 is TGTGCCAGCAGTTTATCGCCGGGACAGGGTCTAAACACCATATATTTT. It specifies CASSLSPGQGLNTIYF.

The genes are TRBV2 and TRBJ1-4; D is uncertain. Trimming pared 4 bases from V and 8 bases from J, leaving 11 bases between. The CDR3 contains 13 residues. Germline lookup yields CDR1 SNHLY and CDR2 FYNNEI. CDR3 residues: CASSVRLGEKLFF. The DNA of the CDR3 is TGTGCCAGCAGTGTTCGTCTAGGAGAAAAACTGTTTTTT.

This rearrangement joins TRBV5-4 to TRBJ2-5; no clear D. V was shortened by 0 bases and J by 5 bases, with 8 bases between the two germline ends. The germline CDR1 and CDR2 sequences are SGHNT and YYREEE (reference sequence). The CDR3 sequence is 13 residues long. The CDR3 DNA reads TGTGCCAGCAGCTTGGTCGGACGGGAGACCCAGTACTTC. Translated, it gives CASSLVGRETQYF.

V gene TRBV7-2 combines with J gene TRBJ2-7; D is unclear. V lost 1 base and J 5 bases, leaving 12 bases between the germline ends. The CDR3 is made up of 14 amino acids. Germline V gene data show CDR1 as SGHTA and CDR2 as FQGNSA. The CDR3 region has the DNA TGTGCCAGCAGCTTAGTGGTCTTCTCGAACGAGCAGTACTTC. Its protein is CASSLVVFSNEQYF.

Here the CDR3 reads CASSKQGGAPETQYF. CDR3 nucleotide sequence: TGTGCCAGCAGCAAACAAGGAGGGGCCCCAGAGACCCAGTACTTC. The chain recombines TRBV7-8 with TRBJ2-5; a possible D gene is TRBD2 (6 bases). The ends were cut back, 5 bases at V and 4 bases at J, with 17 bases in the middle. The CDR3 is 15 residues long. Germline values: CDR1 SGHVS, CDR2 FQNEAQ.

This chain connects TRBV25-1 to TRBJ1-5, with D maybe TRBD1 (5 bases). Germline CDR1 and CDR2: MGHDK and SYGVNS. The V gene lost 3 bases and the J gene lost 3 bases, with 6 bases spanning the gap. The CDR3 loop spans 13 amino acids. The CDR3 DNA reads TGTGCCAGCAGTGACAGGGTCAATCAGCCCCAGCATTTT. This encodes CASSDRVNQPQHF.

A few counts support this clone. CDR3 bases: TGCGCCAGCAGCCGAGGACAGGGGGCTGGTAATGAAAAACTGTTTTTT. Protein sequence: CASSRGQGAGNEKLFF. This chain connects TRBV4-3 to TRBJ1-4; the match to TRBD1 covers 11 bases. The J segment lost 4 bases and the V segment lost 4 bases, leaving 5 bases of the junction unmatched. The CDR3 sequence is 16 residues long. Germline V gene lookup returns CDR1 LGHNA and CDR2 YSLEER.

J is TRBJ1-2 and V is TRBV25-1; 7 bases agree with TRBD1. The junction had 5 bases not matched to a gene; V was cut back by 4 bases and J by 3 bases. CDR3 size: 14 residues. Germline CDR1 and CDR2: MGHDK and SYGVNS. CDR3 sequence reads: CASSGPGQYYGYTF. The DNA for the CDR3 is TGTGCCAGCAGTGGACCGGGACAGTACTATGGCTACACCTTC.

Here the CDR3 reads CASSYAGTYEGETQYF. For the CDR3, the DNA is TGTGCCAGCAGTTACGCCGGGACCTACGAGGGGGAGACCCAGTACTTC. V and J are TRBV6-6 and TRBJ2-5; D tentatively reads TRBD1 or TRBD2 (5 bases each). From germline, CDR1 is MNHNY and CDR2 SVGAGI (reference sequence). The CDR3 contains 16 residues. Deletions cut 2 bases from V and 5 bases from J, with 18 bases between.

CDR3 region: CASSFRLAGMNEQYF. The CDR3 DNA sequence: TGTGCCAGCAGCTTTAGACTAGCCGGGATGAACGAGCAGTACTTC. The chain links TRBV7-3 to TRBJ2-7; 7 bases fit TRBD2. The CDR3 consists of 15 residues. The J segment lost 5 bases and the V segment lost 3 bases, leaving 10 bases of the junction unmatched. From germline, CDR1 is SGHTA and CDR2 FQGTGA. Full variable domain (remainder filled in from reference TRBV7-3 and TRBJ2-7): GAGVSQTPSNKVTEKGKYVELRCDPISGHTALYWYRQSLGQGPEFLIYFQGTGAADDSGLPNDRFFAVRPEGSVSTLKIQRTERGDSAVYLCASSFRLAGMNEQYFGPGTRLTVT.

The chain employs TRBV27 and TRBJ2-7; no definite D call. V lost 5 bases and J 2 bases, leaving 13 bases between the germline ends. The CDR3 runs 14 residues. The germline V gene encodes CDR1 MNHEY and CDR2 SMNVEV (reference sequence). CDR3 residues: CASSPTLGPYEQYF. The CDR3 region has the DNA TGTGCCAGCAGTCCGACGCTCGGGCCCTACGAGCAGTACTTC.

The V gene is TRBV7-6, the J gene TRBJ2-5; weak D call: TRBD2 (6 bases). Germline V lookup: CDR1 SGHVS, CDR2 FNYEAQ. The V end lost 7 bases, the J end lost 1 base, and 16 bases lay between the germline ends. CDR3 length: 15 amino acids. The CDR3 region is CASTIAELSQETQYF. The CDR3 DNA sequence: TGTGCCAGCACGATAGCGGAACTCAGCCAAGAGACCCAGTACTTC.